A selection of T cell receptor beta chains follows, all from one sample in a study of OX40 agonist ivuxolimab in advanced cancers. The protocol was immunoSEQ multiplex PCR, while the TCRdb copy is restricted to in-frame clones and leaves out a portion. The sample lists approximately 38,000 clones, less than 85% occurring once. The input for sequencing was CD4+ or CD8+ T cells sorted from blood, taken in a trial of the OX40 agonist ivuxolimab. The source is an adult with an advanced solid tumor such as melanoma, head and neck, liver or kidney cancer. Each CDR3 is given with its conserved first and last residue. The D gene is left open where the match is weak. Clone size is shown for a subset of rows, as once, few, many or a class of expanded clone.

v_call: TRBV27
j_call: TRBJ1-2
clone_size: NA
d_call: NA
cdr3_aa: CASSDAADSSLRGYTF
cdr3_nt: TGTGCCAGCAGTGACGCGGCCGACAGCTCCCTCCGGGGCTACACCTTC

v_call: TRBV27
j_call: TRBJ2-7
clone_size: NA
d_call: NA
cdr3_aa: CASSYNSLRLYEQYF
cdr3_nt: TGTGCCAGCAGTTATAATAGCTTACGTCTCTACGAGCAGTACTTC

v_call: TRBV12-5
j_call: TRBJ1-5
clone_size: NA
d_call: TRBD1
cdr3_aa: CASGWDRDQPQHF
cdr3_nt: TGTGCTAGTGGTTGGGACAGGGATCAGCCCCAGCATTTT

v_call: TRBV5-1
j_call: TRBJ2-1
clone_size: NA
d_call: TRBD2
cdr3_aa: CASSLAEGSGSTGEQFF
cdr3_nt: TGCGCCAGCAGCTTGGCCGAGGGTAGCGGGAGTACTGGGGAGCAGTTCTTC

v_call: TRBV19
j_call: TRBJ2-3
clone_size: NA
d_call: NA
cdr3_aa: CASSIGRSTDTQYF
cdr3_nt: TGTGCCAGTAGTATAGGTCGGAGCACAGATACGCAGTATTTT

v_call: TRBV5-6
j_call: TRBJ2-1
clone_size: once
d_call: TRBD1
cdr3_aa: CASSLGTGYNEQFF
cdr3_nt: TGTGCCAGCAGCTTGGGGACAGGTTACAATGAGCAGTTCTTC

v_call: TRBV11-2
j_call: TRBJ1-4
clone_size: once
d_call: TRBD1
cdr3_aa: CASRVPGQGVGGLFF
cdr3_nt: TGTGCCAGCAGGGTACCGGGACAGGGCGTCGGGGGACTGTTTTTT

v_call: TRBV6-5
j_call: TRBJ1-4
clone_size: few
d_call: NA
cdr3_aa: CASRPLGGNEKLFF
cdr3_nt: TGTGCCAGCAGGCCACTCGGGGGTAATGAAAAACTGTTTTTT

v_call: TRBV5-5
j_call: TRBJ2-6
clone_size: NA
d_call: NA
cdr3_aa: CASSPAGDRRSGANVLTF
cdr3_nt: TGTGCCAGCAGCCCCGCGGGGGACAGGCGCTCTGGGGCCAACGTCCTGACTTTC

v_call: TRBV10-3
j_call: TRBJ1-5
clone_size: few
d_call: TRBD1
cdr3_aa: CAISPGTGGIADQPQHF
cdr3_nt: TGTGCCATCAGTCCCGGGACAGGGGGCATCGCTGATCAGCCCCAGCATTTT

v_call: TRBV10-3
j_call: TRBJ1-6
clone_size: once
d_call: TRBD1
cdr3_aa: CAISESGQGTAVLSPLHF
cdr3_nt: TGTGCCATCAGTGAGTCCGGACAGGGTACCGCTGTTCTTTCACCCCTCCACTTT

v_call: TRBV7-9
j_call: TRBJ2-1
clone_size: once
d_call: TRBD2
cdr3_aa: CASSLPPRLAGVLNEQFF
cdr3_nt: TGTGCCAGCAGCTTACCCCCCCGGCTAGCGGGAGTTTTGAATGAGCAGTTCTTC

v_call: TRBV14
j_call: TRBJ1-1
clone_size: NA
d_call: TRBD1
cdr3_aa: CASSQDFGTDTEAFF
cdr3_nt: TGTGCCAGCAGCCAAGATTTCGGGACAGACACTGAAGCTTTCTTT